The 15 T cell receptor beta chains below come from one sample, sequenced in a study of blood T cell repertoires in COVID-19. The method was immunoSEQ multiplex PCR; TCRdb's version includes in-frame clones alone and lacks a portion of them. Among under 550,000 clones listed, about 90% were seen once. Sequenced: peripheral blood. Receptors were obtained from a man aged 18 to 30 with COVID-19, enrolled during active disease.

The chain couples TRBV29-1 to TRBJ2-5; D ambiguous. Trimming removed 4 bases at V and 3 bases at J, with 9 bases between. The V gene's germline CDR1 is SQVTM and CDR2 ANQGSEA. The CDR3 length is 12 residues. The CDR3 is CSVVRTEETQYF. The CDR3 nucleotides are TGCAGCGTTGTAAGAACAGAAGAGACCCAGTACTTC.

The gene calls are TRBV7-6 and TRBJ2-1, with 7 bases fitting TRBD2. CDR1 and CDR2 (germline): SGHVS, FNYEAQ. Trimming at V came to 5 bases and at J to 10 bases, leaving 14 bases not matched to a gene. The CDR3 spans 15 residues. CDR3 residues: CASSPGAGGSREQFF. Written as DNA, the CDR3 is TGTGCCAGCAGCCCGGGAGCGGGCGGGAGTCGGGAGCAGTTCTTC.

The rearrangement uses TRBV5-6 and TRBJ2-7; the D is unclear. This CDR3 region has 14 residues. V lost 1 base and J 3 bases, leaving 11 bases between the germline ends. From germline, CDR1 is SGHDT and CDR2 YYEEEE. CDR3: CASSLSATYYEQYF. The CDR3 DNA reads as TGTGCCAGCAGCTTGAGTGCCACCTACTACGAGCAGTACTTC. Together with reference TRBV5-6 and TRBJ2-7, the CDR3 gives the full variable domain: DAGVTQSPTHLIKTRGQQVTLRCSPKSGHDTVSWYQQALGQGPQFIFQYYEEEERQRGNFPDRFSGHQFPNYSSELNVNALLLGDSALYLCASSLSATYYEQYFGPGTRLTVT.

This clone has more than one count but fewer than ten. The gene calls are TRBV7-6 and TRBJ2-1, with 9 nucleotides matching TRBD2. V was clipped by 5 bases and J by 6 bases; unmatched bases: 8. The CDR3 consists of 15 residues. The V gene's germline CDR1 is SGHVS and CDR2 FNYEAQ. CDR3 nucleotide sequence: TGTGCCAGCAGCCCGGGACTAGCCCTAGGCAATGAGCAGTTCTTC. Translation: CASSPGLALGNEQFF.

The chain employs TRBV7-9 and TRBJ2-1, with TRBD2 matching over 7 bases. The germline V gene encodes CDR1 SEHNR and CDR2 FQNEAQ (reference sequence). The CDR3 extends over 17 amino acids. The trim removed 0 bases at V and 7 bases at J, leaving 12 bases unmatched. In DNA form, the CDR3 reads TGTGCCAGCAGCTTAGCGCTAGTACCCCTTAGCGGGAATGAGCAGTTCTTC. Its translation is CASSLALVPLSGNEQFF.

This chain joins TRBV7-2 and TRBJ2-6; D unclear. Germline CDR1 reads SGHTA; CDR2 reads FQGNSA. V was pared by 3 bases and J by 1 base, with 10 bases between. CDR3 length: 16 residues. The CDR3 DNA reads TGTGCCAGCAGCTTTTGGGTCGGGTCTGGGGCCAACGTCCTGACTTTC. As protein: CASSFWVGSGANVLTF. Together with reference TRBV7-2 and TRBJ2-6, the CDR3 gives the full variable domain: GAGVSQSPSNKVTEKGKDVELRCDPISGHTALYWYRQSLGQGLEFLIYFQGNSAPDKSGLPSDRFSAERTGGSVSTLTIQRTQQEDSAVYLCASSFWVGSGANVLTFGAGSRLTVL.

V is TRBV11-3 and J is TRBJ2-3; D is unclear. In germline, CDR1 is SGHNT, CDR2 YENEEA. The CDR3 consists of 13 residues. V was shortened by 2 bases and J by 4 bases, with 7 bases between the two germline ends. The CDR3 spells CASSLSGADTQYF. The CDR3 DNA is TGTGCCAGCAGCTTAAGTGGAGCAGATACGCAGTATTTT.

V and J are TRBV27 and TRBJ2-1; D unclear. This CDR3 contains 14 residues. Trimming took off 6 bases at V and 4 bases at J, with 13 bases between the two ends. Germline V lookup: CDR1 MNHEY, CDR2 SMNVEV (reference sequence). CDR3 protein: CASSRTASYNEQFF. The CDR3 DNA follows: TGTGCCAGCAGCCGAACCGCTAGTTACAATGAGCAGTTCTTC.

The J gene is TRBJ1-2, the V gene TRBV2, with D possibly matching TRBD1 (6 bases). Trimming removed 11 bases at V and 5 bases at J, with 12 bases between. The germline CDR1 and CDR2 sequences are SNHLY and FYNNEI. This CDR3 region has 11 residues. The CDR3 coding sequence is TGTGCCTCCACAGGGTTTTATGGCTACACCTTC. Its translation: CASTGFYGYTF.

V and J are TRBV10-2 and TRBJ1-2; 10 bases line up with TRBD1. Trimming took 7 bases from V and 8 from J; bases not matched to a gene: 7. CDR3 length: 13 residues. Germline CDR1 and CDR2: WSHSY and SAAADI. CDR3 sequence (DNA): TGCGCCAGCAAAGAAGGGACAGGGGTCGGCTACACCTTC. It codes for CASKEGTGVGYTF.

V is TRBV18 and J is TRBJ2-7, with TRBD2 identical over 12 bases. J lost 2 bases, V lost 1 base, and 0 bases had no gene match. The CDR3 is 15 amino acids. Germline CDR1 is KGHSH and CDR2 is LQKENI. DNA of the CDR3: TGTGCCAGCTCACCACGACTAGCGGGAGCCTACGAGCAGTACTTC. It is translated as CASSPRLAGAYEQYF.

The chain combines TRBV5-5 with TRBJ2-1; TRBD2 matches at 10 bases. J lost 4 bases, V lost 0 bases, and 1 base had no gene match. There are 15 residues in the CDR3. The V gene's germline CDR1 is SGHKS and CDR2 YYEKEE (reference sequence). The CDR3, as DNA: TGTGCCAGCAGCTTGGGAGCGGGAGGGTACAATGAGCAGTTCTTC. Translation gives CASSLGAGGYNEQFF. Complete variable domain (other parts from reference TRBV5-5 and TRBJ2-1): DAGVTQSPTHLIKTRGQQVTLRCSPISGHKSVSWYQQVLGQGPQFIFQYYEKEERGRGNFPDRFSARQFPNYSSELNVNALLLGDSALYLCASSLGAGGYNEQFFGPGTRLTVL.

The CDR3 region has the DNA TGTGCCATCAGTGGAGGAGGAGGACGGGTCGACACCGGGGAGCTGTTTTTT. Its translation: CAISGGGGRVDTGELFF. The chain is built from TRBV10-3 and TRBJ2-2; the D gene is possibly TRBD2 (5 bases). This CDR3 comprises 17 residues. V was trimmed by 4 bases and J by 3 bases, leaving 18 bases between them. Germline CDR1 is ENHRY and CDR2 is SYGVKD.

The chain combines TRBV11-2 with TRBJ1-1; D remains ambiguous. The V gene's germline CDR1 is SGHAT and CDR2 FQNNGV. CDR3 length equals 14 residues. V shed 5 bases and J shed 10 bases, with 20 bases lying between them. The chain's CDR3 is CASSASTGNAPAFF. The CDR3 coding sequence is TGTGCCAGCAGCGCCTCAACCGGGAACGCCCCAGCTTTCTTT. Together with reference TRBV11-2 and TRBJ1-1, the CDR3 gives the full variable domain: EAGVAQSPRYKIIEKRQSVAFWCNPISGHATLYWYQQILGQGPKLLIQFQNNGVVDDSQLPKDRFSAERLKGVDSTLKIQPAKLEDSAVYLCASSASTGNAPAFFGQGTRLTVV.

V and J are TRBV9 and TRBJ2-1, with no clear D. CDR1 and CDR2 (germline): SGDLS, YYNGEE. The CDR3 contains 10 residues. The V gene lost 8 bases and the J gene lost 6 bases, with 6 bases spanning the gap. CDR3 sequence reads: CASVCNEQFF. The DNA of the CDR3 is TGTGCCAGTGTCTGCAATGAGCAGTTCTTC.